This T cell receptor (beta chain) originates from a study of post-analysis software for immune sequencing data. Study context: The study covered relapsing-remitting, secondary progressive and progressive-relapsing courses of multiple sclerosis.

In germline, CDR1 is SGDLS, CDR2 YYNGEE. The length of the CDR3 is 14 residues. Trimming took off 4 bases at V and 0 bases at J, with 9 bases between the two ends. Study-wide results and limits: About five TRBV segments, including TRBV5-6, TRBV5-1 and TRBV20-1, were more frequent in patients than controls.

Unique molecular identifiers were present in the TCR beta cDNA libraries. T cells, roughly 0.95 to 10 million of them, yielded about half a million cDNA molecules. TCRdb called the PCR reads again in MiXCR, with one record for every CDR3 protein. The sample has roughly 540,000 distinct CDR3 sequences, about a third seen once; the top ten hold 6%. To note about this clonotype: Its specificity is not known.

This sequence was found in a girl aged 2-17 years with multiple sclerosis. Sequenced material: blood. The rearrangement links TRBV9 to TRBJ2-3; no definite D call. DNA for the CDR3: TGTGCCAGCAGCCCTGGCTTTAGCACAGATACGCAGTATTTT. Amino acids: CASSPGFSTDTQYF.